This T cell receptor beta chain appears in the sequencing data of a study of blood T cell repertoires in COVID-19. Turning to the study itself: The United States, Italy and Spain supplied acute and convalescent COVID-19 samples. Sources were T cells, B-cell-depleted T cells, or PBMCs; the material itself was cDNA or gDNA.

This clone occurred once. The CDR3 runs 14 residues. Original processing methods: Reference gene primer amplification yielded estimated nucleated cell counts. Libraries were prepared by immunoSEQ multiplex PCR; TCRdb keeps only in-frame clonotypes and omits some of them. That table supplies the V and J calls and clone size; D and trimming were determined from the DNA. The table shows roughly 280,000 clones, with about 85% occurring only once. This rearrangement joins TRBV21-1 to TRBJ1-1. TRBV21-1 is a listed pseudogene. This sequence originates from a woman between 50 and 59 years old who had recovered from COVID-19. Material: peripheral blood. In nucleotides, the CDR3 is TGTGCCAGCAGCAAAGTCGGGGGGGGCAAGGAAGCTTTCTTT. This encodes CASSKVGGGKEAFF.